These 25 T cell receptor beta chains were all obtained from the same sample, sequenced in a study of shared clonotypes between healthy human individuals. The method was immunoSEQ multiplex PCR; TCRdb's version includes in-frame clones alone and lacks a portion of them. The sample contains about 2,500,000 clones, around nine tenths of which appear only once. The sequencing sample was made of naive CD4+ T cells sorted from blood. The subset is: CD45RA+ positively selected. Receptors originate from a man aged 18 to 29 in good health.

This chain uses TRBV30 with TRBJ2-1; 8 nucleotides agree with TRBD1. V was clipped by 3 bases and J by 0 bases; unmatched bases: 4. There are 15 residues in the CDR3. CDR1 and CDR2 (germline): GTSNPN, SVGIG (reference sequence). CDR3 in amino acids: CAWRNRGFSYNEQFF. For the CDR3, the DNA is TGTGCCTGGAGAAACAGGGGGTTCTCCTACAATGAGCAGTTCTTC.

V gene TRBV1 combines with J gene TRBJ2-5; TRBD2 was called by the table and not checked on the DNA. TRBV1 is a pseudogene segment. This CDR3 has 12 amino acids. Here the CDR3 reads CTSSQGEKTQYF. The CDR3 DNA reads TGCACCAGCAGCCAAGGAGAAAAGACCCAGTACTTC.

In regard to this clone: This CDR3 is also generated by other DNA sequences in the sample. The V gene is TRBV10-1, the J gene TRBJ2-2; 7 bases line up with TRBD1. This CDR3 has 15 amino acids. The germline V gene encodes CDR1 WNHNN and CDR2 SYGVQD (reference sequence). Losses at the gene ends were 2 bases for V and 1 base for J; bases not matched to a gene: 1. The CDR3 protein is CASSERTGNTGELFF. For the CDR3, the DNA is TGCGCCAGCAGTGAGAGGACAGGGAACACCGGGGAGCTGTTTTTT.

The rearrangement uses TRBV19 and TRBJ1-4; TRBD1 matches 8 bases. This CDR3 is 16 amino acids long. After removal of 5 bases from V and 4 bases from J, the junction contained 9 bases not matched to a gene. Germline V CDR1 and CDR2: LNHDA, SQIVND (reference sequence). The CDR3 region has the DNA TGTGCCAGTAGTGCATGGAAAGGACAGGGTAATGAAAAACTGTTTTTT. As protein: CASSAWKGQGNEKLFF.

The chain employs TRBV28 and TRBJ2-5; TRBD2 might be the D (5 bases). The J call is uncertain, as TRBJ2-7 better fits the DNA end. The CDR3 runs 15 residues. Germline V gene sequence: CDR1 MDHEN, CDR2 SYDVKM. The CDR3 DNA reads TGTGCCAGCAGTTCCTCCTCTCCGGGGAGCTACGAGCAGTACTTC. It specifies CASSSSSPGSYEQYF.

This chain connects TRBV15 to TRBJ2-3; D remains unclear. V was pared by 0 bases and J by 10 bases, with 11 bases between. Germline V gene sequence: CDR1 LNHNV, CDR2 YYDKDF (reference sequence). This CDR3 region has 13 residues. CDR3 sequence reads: CATSRDTTVSQYF. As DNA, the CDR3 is TGTGCCACCAGCAGAGATACGACGGTTTCGCAGTATTTT.

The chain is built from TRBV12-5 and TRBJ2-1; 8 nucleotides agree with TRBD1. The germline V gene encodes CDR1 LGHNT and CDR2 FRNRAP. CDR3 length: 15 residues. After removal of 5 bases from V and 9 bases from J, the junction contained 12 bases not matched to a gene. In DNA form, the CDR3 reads TGTGCTAGTGGTCCAGCACGGACAGGGAAGTTTGAGCAGTTCTTC. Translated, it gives CASGPARTGKFEQFF.

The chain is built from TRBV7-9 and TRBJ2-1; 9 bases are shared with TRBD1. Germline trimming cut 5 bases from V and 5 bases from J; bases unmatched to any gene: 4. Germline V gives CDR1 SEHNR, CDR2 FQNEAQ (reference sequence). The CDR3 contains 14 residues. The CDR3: CASSQGTGNNEQFF. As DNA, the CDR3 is TGTGCCAGCAGCCAAGGGACAGGGAACAATGAGCAGTTCTTC. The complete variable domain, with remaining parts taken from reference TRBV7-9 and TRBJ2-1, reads DTGVSQNPRHKITKRGQNVTFRCDPISEHNRLYWYRQTLGQGPEFLTYFQNEAQLEKSRLLSDRFSAERPKGSFSTLEIQRTEQGDSAMYLCASSQGTGNNEQFFGPGTRLTVL.

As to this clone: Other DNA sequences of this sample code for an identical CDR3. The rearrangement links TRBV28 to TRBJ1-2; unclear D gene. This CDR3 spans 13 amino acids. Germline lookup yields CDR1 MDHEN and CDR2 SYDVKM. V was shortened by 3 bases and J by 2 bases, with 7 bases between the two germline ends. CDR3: CASSFPSNYGYTF. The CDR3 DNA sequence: TGTGCCAGCAGTTTCCCCTCGAACTATGGCTACACCTTC.

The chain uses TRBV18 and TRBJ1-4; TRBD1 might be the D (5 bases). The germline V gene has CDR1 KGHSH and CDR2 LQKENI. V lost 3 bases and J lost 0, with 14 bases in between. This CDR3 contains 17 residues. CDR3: CASSPTKGTATNEKLFF. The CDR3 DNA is TGTGCCAGCTCACCTACTAAAGGGACCGCAACTAATGAAAAACTGTTTTTT.

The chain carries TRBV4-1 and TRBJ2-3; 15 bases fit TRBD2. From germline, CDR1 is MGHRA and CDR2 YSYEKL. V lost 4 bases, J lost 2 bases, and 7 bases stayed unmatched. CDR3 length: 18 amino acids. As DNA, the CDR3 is TGCGCCAGCAGCCCTGGGACTAGCGGGAGGAGGGCCACAGATACGCAGTATTTT. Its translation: CASSPGTSGRRATDTQYF.

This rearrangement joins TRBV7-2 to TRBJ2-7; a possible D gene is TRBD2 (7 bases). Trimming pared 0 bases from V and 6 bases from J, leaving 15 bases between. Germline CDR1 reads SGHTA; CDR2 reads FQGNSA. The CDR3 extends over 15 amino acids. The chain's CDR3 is CASSLARGGMSEQYF. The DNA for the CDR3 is TGTGCCAGCAGCTTAGCTCGCGGGGGCATGAGCGAGCAGTACTTC. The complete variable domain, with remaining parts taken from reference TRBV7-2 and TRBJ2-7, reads GAGVSQSPSNKVTEKGKDVELRCDPISGHTALYWYRQSLGQGLEFLIYFQGNSAPDKSGLPSDRFSAERTGGSVSTLTIQRTQQEDSAVYLCASSLARGGMSEQYFGPGTRLTVT.

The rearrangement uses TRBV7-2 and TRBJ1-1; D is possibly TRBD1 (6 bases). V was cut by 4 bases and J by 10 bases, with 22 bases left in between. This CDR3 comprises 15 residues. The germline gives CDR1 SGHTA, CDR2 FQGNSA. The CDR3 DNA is TGTGCCAGCAGCTCGTACCGGCTGACAGGCCGAGCAGCTTTCTTT. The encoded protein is CASSSYRLTGRAAFF.

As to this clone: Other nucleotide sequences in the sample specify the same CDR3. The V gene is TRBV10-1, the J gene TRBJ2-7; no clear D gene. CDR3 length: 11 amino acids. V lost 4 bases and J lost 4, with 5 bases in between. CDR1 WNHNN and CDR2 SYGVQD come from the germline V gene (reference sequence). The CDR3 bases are TGCGCCAGCAGTGCTGGATACGAGCAGTACTTC. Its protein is CASSAGYEQYF.

CDR3 residues: CASSLDRNQPQHF. CDR3 nucleotides: TGTGCCAGCAGCTTAGACCGAAATCAGCCCCAGCATTTT. The rearrangement links TRBV7-8 to TRBJ1-5, with no clear D. V was clipped by 1 base and J by 4 bases, with 5 bases between them. The CDR3 has 13 amino acids. Germline loops: CDR1 SGHVS, CDR2 FQNEAQ.

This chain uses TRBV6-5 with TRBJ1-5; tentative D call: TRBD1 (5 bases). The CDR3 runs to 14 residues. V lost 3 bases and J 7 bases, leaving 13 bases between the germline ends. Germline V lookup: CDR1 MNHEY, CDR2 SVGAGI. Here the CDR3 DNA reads TGTGCCAGCAGTTATCTAGGGGTGAGCCAGCCCCAGCATTTT. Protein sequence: CASSYLGVSQPQHF.

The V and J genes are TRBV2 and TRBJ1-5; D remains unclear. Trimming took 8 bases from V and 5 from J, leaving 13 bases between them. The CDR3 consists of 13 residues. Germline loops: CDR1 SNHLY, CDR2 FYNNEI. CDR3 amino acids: CASSTKGYQPQHF. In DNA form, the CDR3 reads TGTGCCAGCTCTACTAAGGGATATCAGCCCCAGCATTTT.

In DNA, the CDR3 is TGCGCCAGCAGCTTGGGAGGGGGAATGGGCACAGATACGCAGTATTTT. Amino acid sequence: CASSLGGGMGTDTQYF. The V and J genes are TRBV5-1 and TRBJ2-3, with D maybe TRBD1 (6 bases). The V gene lost 0 bases and the J gene lost 1 base, with 12 bases spanning the gap. Germline V gene data show CDR1 as SGHRS and CDR2 as YFSETQ. There are 16 residues in the CDR3.

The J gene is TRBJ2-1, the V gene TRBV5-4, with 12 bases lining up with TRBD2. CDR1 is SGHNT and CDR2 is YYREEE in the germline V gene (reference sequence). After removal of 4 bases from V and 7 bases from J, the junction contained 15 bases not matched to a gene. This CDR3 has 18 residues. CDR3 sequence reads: CASSPRDRLAGAQNEQFF. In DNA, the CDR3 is TGTGCCAGCAGCCCGAGGGATCGACTAGCGGGAGCCCAAAATGAGCAGTTCTTC.

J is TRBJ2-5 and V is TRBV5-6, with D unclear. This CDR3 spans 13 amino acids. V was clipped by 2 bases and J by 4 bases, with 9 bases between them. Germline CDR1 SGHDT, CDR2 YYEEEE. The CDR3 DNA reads TGTGCCAGCAGCTTTATGTTTCCAGAGACCCAGTACTTC. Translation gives CASSFMFPETQYF.

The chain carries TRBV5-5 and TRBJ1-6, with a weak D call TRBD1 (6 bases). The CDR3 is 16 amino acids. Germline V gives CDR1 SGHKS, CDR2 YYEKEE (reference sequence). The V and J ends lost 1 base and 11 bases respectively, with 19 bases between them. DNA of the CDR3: TGTGCCAGCAGCTTGTCCATGACAGGTATTGCAGCACCCCTCCACTTT. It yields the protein CASSLSMTGIAAPLHF. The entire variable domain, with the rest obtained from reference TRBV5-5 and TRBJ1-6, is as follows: DAGVTQSPTHLIKTRGQQVTLRCSPISGHKSVSWYQQVLGQGPQFIFQYYEKEERGRGNFPDRFSARQFPNYSSELNVNALLLGDSALYLCASSLSMTGIAAPLHFGNGTRLTVT.

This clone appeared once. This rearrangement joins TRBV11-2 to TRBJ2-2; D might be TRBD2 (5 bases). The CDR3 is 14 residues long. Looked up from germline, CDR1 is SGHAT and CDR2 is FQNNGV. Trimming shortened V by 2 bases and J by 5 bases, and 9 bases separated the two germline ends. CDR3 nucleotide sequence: TGTGCCAGCAGCTTAAGACGGGAAACCGGGGAGCTGTTTTTT. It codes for CASSLRRETGELFF.

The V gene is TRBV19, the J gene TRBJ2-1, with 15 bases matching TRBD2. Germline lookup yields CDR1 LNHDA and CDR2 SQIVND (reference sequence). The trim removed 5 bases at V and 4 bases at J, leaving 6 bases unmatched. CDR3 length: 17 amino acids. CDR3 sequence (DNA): TGTGCCAGTAGTCGGGGACTAGCGGGGGGTCAGTACAATGAGCAGTTCTTC. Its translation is CASSRGLAGGQYNEQFF.

This CDR3 reads CASSEGGRWDIQYF. DNA of the CDR3: TGTGCCAGCAGTGAAGGTGGGAGGTGGGACATTCAGTACTTC. The chain links TRBV2 to TRBJ2-4; perhaps TRBD2 as D (6 bases). The CDR3 covers 14 residues. Trimming cost V 1 base and J 8 bases, with 12 bases left between them. Germline-derived CDR1 and CDR2 are SNHLY and FYNNEI.

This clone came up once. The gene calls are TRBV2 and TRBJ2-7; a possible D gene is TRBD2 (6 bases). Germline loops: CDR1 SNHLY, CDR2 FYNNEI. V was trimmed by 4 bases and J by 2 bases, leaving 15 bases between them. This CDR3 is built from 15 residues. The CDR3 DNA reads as TGTGCCAGCAGTGCCTCCGGCGGGGAAACCTACGAGCAGTACTTC. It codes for CASSASGGETYEQYF.